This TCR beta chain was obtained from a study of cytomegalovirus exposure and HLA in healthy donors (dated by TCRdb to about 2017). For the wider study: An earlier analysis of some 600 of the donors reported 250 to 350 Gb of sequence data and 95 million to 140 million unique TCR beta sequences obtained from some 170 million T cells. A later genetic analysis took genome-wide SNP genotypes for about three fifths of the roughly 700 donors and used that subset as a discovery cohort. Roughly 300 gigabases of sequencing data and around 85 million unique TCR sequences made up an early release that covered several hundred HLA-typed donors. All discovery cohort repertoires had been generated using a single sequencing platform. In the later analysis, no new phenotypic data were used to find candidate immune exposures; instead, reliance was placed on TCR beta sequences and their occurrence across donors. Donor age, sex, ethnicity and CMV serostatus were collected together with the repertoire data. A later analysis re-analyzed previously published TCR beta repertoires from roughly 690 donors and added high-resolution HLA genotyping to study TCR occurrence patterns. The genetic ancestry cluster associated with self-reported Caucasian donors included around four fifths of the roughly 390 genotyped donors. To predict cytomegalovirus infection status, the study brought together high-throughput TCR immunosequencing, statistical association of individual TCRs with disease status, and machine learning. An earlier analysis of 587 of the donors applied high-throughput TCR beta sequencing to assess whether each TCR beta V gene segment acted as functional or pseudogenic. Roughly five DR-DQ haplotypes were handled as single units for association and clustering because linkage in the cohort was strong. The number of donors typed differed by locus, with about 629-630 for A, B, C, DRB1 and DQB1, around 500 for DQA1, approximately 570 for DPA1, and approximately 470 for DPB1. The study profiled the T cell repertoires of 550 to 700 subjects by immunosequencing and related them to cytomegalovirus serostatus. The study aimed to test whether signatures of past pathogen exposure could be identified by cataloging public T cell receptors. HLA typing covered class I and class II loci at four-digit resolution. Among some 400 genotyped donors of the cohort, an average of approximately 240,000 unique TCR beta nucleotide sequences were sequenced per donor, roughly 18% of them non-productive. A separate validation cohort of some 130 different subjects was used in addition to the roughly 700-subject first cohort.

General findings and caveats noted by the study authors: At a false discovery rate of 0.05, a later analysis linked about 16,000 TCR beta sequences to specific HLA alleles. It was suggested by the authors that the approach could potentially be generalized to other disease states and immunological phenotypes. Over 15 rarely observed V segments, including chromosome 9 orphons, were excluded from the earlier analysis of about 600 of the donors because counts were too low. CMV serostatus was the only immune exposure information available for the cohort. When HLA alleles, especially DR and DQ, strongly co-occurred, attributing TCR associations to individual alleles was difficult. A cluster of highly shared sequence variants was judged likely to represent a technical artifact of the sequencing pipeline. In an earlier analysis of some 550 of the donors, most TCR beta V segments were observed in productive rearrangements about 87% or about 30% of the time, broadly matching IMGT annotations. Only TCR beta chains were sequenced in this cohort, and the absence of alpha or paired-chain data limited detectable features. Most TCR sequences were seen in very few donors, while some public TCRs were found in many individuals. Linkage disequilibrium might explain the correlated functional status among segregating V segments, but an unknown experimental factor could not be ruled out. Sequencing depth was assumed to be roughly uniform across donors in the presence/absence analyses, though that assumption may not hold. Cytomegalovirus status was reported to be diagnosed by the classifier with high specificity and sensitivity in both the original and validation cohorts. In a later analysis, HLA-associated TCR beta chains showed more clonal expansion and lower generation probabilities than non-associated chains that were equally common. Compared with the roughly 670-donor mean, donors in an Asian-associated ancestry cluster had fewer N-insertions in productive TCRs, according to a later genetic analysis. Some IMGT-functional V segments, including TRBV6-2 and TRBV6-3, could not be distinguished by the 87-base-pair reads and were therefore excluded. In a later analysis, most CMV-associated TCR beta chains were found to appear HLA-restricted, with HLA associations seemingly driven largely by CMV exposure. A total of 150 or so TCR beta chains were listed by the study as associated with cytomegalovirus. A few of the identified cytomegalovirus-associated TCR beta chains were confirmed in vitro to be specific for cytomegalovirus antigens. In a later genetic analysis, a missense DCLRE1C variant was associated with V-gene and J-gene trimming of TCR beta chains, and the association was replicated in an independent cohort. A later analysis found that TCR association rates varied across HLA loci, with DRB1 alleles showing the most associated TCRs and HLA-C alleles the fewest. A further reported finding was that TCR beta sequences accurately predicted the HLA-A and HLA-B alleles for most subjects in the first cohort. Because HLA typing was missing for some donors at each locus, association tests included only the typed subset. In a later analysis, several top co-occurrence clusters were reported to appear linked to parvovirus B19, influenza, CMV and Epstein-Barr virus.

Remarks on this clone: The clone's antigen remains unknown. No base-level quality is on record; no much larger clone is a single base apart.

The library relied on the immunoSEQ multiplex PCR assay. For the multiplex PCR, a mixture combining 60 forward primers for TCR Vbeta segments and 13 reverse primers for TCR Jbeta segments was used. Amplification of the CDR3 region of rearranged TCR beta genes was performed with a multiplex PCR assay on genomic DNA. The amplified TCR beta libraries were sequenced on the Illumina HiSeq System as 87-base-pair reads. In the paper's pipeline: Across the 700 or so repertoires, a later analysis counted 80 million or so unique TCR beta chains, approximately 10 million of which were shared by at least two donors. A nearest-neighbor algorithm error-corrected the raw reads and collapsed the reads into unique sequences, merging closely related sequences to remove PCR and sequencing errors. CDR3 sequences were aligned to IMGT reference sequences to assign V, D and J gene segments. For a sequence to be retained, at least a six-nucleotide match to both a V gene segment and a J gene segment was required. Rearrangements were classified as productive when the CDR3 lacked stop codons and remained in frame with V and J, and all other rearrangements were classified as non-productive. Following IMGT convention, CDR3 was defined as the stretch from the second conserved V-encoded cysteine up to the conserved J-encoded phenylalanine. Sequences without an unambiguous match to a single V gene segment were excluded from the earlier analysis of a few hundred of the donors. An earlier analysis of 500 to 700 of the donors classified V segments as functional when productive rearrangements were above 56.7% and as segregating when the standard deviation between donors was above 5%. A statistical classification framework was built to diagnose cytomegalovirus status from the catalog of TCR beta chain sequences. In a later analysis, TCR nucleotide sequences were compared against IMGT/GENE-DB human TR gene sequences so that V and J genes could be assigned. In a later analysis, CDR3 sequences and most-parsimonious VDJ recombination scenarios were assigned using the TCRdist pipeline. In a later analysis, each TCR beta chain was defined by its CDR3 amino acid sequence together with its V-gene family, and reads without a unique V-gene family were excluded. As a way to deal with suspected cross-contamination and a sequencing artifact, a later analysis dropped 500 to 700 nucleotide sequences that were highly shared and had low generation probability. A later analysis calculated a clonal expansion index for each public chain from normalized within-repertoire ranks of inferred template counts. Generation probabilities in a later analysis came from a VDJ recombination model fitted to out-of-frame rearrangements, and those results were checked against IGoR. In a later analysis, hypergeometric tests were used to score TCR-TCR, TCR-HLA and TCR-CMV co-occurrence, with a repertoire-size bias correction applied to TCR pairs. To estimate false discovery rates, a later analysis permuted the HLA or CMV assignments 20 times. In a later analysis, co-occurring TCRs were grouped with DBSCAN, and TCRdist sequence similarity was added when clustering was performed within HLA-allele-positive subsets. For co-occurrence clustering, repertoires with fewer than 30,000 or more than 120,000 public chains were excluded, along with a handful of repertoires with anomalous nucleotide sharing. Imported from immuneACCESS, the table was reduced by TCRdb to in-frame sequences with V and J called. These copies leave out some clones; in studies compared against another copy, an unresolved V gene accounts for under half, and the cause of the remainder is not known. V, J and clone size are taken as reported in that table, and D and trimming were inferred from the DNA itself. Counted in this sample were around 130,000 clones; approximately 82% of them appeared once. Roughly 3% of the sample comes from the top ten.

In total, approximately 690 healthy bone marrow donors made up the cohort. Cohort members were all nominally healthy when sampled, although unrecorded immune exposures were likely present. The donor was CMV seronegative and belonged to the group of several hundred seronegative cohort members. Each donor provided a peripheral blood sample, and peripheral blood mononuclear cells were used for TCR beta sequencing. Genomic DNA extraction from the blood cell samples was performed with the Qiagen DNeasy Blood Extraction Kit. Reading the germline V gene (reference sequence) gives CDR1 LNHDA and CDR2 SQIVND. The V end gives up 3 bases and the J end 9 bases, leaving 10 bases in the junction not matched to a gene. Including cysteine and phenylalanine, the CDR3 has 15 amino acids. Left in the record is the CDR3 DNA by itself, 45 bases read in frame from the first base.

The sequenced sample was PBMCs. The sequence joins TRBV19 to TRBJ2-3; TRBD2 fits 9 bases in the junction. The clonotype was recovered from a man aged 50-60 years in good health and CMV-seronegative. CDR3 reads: CASSMSSGVGDTQYF. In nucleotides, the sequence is TGTGCCAGTAGTATGTCTAGCGGGGTTGGGGACACGCAGTATTTT.